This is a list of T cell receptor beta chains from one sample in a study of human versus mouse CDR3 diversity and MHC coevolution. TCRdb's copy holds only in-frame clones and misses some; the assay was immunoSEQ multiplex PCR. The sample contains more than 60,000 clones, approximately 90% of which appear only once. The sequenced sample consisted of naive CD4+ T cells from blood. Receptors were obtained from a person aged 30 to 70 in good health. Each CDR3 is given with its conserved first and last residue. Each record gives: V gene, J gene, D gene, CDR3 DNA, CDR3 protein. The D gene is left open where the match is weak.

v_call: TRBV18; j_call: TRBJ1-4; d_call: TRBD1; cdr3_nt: TGTGCCAGCTCACCACCTGCTGGACAGGGGTATGAAAAACTGTTTTTT; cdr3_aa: CASSPPAGQGYEKLFF
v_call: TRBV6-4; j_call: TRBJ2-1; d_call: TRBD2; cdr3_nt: TGTGCCAGCAGCCCCCGACTAGCAGCGGGAGGTTACAATGAGCAGTTCTTC; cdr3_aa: CASSPRLAAGGYNEQFF
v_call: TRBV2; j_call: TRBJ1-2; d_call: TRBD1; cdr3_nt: TGTGCCAGCAGGCAAACAGGGGTGAAGGATGGCTACACCTTC; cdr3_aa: CASRQTGVKDGYTF
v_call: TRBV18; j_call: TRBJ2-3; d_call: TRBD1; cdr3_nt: TGTGCCAGCTCACCACCGGACAGGGAGGTAGATACGCAGTATTTT; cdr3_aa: CASSPPDREVDTQYF
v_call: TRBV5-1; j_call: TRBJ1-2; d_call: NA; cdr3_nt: TGCGCCAGCAGCTTGGAGACAAAACCAATTAACTATGGCTACACCTTC; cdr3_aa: CASSLETKPINYGYTF
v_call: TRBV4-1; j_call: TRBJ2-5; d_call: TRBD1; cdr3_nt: TGCGCCAGCAGCGAGGGACAGGGCGTGAAGACCCAGTACTTC; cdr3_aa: CASSEGQGVKTQYF
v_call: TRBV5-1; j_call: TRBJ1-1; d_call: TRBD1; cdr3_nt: TGCGCCAGCAGCCTGACAGGGGTCACTGAAGCTTTCTTT; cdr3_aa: CASSLTGVTEAFF
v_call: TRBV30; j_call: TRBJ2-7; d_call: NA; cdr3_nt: TGTGCCTGGAGCCGTTCCTCCCCGGGCGAGCAGTACTTC; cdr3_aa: CAWSRSSPGEQYF
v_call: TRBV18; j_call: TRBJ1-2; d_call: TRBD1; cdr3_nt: TGTGCCAGCTCATTGACAGGGCAAGATGGCTACACCTTC; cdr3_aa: CASSLTGQDGYTF
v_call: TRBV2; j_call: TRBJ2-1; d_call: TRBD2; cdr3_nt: TGTGCCAGCAGTCGACTAGCGGGACTCTACAATGAGCAGTTCTTC; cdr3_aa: CASSRLAGLYNEQFF
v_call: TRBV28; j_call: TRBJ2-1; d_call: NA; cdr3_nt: TGTGCCAGCATATCACGCGGCTCTGGGAATGAGCAGTTCTTC; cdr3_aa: CASISRGSGNEQFF
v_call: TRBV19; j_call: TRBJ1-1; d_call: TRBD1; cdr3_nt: TGTGCCAGTAGTACGTTACAGGGGAGGAGCACTGAAGCTTTCTTT; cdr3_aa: CASSTLQGRSTEAFF
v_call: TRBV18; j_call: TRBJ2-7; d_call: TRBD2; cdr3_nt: TGTGCCAGCTCACCACCGGTGGGGAGCGGGGTATACGAGCAGTACTTC; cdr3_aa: CASSPPVGSGVYEQYF
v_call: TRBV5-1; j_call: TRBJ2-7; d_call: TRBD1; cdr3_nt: TGCGCCAGCAGCTTCACCGGGACAGGGGCCTACGAGCAGTACTTC; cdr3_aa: CASSFTGTGAYEQYF
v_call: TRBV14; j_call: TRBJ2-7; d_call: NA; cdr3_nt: TGTGCCAGCAGCCTAAGACAGTTCTACGAGCAGTACTTC; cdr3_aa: CASSLRQFYEQYF